The 23 T cell receptor beta chains in this list originate from one sample, sequenced in a study of cytotoxic CD8 clonotypes in ibrutinib-treated CLL. The assay was immunoSEQ multiplex PCR, and TCRdb's table has in-frame clones only and misses some. The sample yields 200,000 to 250,000 clones, just under 80% seen once. The sample consisted of PBMCs, taken after 12 months of ibrutinib treatment. The origin of the receptors is a human donor with chronic lymphocytic leukemia.

The chain is built from TRBV6-6 and TRBJ2-5, with TRBD1 matching over 8 bases. The CDR3 totals 14 residues. With V trimmed by 0 bases and J by 6 bases, 3 bases remained unmatched. In germline, CDR1 is MNHNY, CDR2 SVGAGI (reference sequence). This CDR3 is CASSYSGQAQTQYF. The CDR3 DNA is TGTGCCAGCAGTTACTCGGGACAGGCCCAGACCCAGTACTTC.

The chain recombines TRBV5-1 with TRBJ2-7; D is unclear. Germline-derived CDR1 and CDR2 are SGHRS and YFSETQ. Trimming took 0 bases from V and 3 from J, leaving 7 bases between them. The CDR3 covers 13 residues. The DNA for the CDR3 is TGCGCCAGCAGCTTGGCGCCGCGCTACGAGCAGTACTTC. Residues: CASSLAPRYEQYF. Using reference TRBV5-1 and TRBJ2-7 for the parts outside the CDR3, the full variable domain is KAGVTQTPRYLIKTRGQQVTLSCSPISGHRSVSWYQQTPGQGLQFLFEYFSETQRNKGNFPGRFSGRQFSNSRSEMNVSTLELGDSALYLCASSLAPRYEQYFGPGTRLTVT.

The chain is built from TRBV7-2 and TRBJ2-7; 7 nucleotides match TRBD1. The V segment lost 4 bases and the J segment 5 bases; nucleotides outside the gene matches: 2. The CDR3 has 12 amino acids. Looked up from germline, CDR1 is SGHTA and CDR2 is FQGNSA. The CDR3, as DNA: TGTGCCAGCAGCTCCCAGGGGGACGAGCAGTACTTC. Protein: CASSSQGDEQYF.

The V and J genes are TRBV6-5 and TRBJ2-3; D might be TRBD1 (6 bases). Trimming pared 5 bases from V and 0 bases from J, leaving 12 bases between. CDR3 length: 15 residues. Per germline, CDR1 MNHEY and CDR2 SVGAGI. CDR3: CASSPGTSSTDTQYF. The CDR3 DNA sequence: TGTGCCAGCAGTCCCGGGACATCTAGCACAGATACGCAGTATTTT.

The genes are TRBV18 and TRBJ2-7; TRBD1 or TRBD2 may be the D gene (5 bases each). CDR3 length equals 16 residues. Germline V gene data show CDR1 as KGHSH and CDR2 as LQKENI. V shed 3 bases and J shed 4 bases, with 19 bases lying between them. CDR3 DNA: TGTGCCAGCTCACCGGGACGGATTGCTTTGGGGTACGAGCAGTACTTC. The encoded protein is CASSPGRIALGYEQYF.

The V and J genes are TRBV5-4 and TRBJ1-2; D is perhaps TRBD1 (5 bases). Trimming took off 2 bases at V and 4 bases at J, with 18 bases between the two ends. The CDR3 spans 16 residues. Germline CDR1 is SGHNT and CDR2 is YYREEE (reference sequence). CDR3 coding DNA: TGTGCCAGCAGCTTTCTGGGGGGGTCCCGGGTCTATGGCTACACCTTC. Translated, it gives CASSFLGGSRVYGYTF.

The V call is TRBV5-4, the J call TRBJ2-5; 15 bases map to TRBD2. V lost 4 bases to trimming and J lost 7 bases; unmatched junction nucleotides: 8. Germline assignment: CDR1 SGHNT and CDR2 YYREEE (reference sequence). The CDR3 spans 16 residues. CDR3 region: CASSTGLAGGPGTQYF. CDR3 sequence (DNA): TGTGCCAGCAGCACCGGACTAGCGGGGGGGCCAGGGACCCAGTACTTC.

The V gene is TRBV29-1, the J gene TRBJ2-1; TRBD1 matches 7 bases. The CDR3 is 11 residues long. The trim removed 7 bases at V and 4 bases at J, leaving 1 base unmatched. Germline-derived CDR1 and CDR2 are SQVTM and ANQGSEA. The CDR3 is CSGQGYNEQFF. The CDR3 DNA reads TGCAGCGGACAGGGTTACAATGAGCAGTTCTTC.

The chain employs TRBV11-2 and TRBJ2-3; D call uncertain. Trimming cost V 5 bases and J 5 bases, with 14 bases left between them. The germline gives CDR1 SGHAT, CDR2 FQNNGV. The CDR3 spans 14 residues. DNA of the CDR3: TGTGCCAGCAGCCACCTTCCGAAAGAAGATACGCAGTATTTT. Translated: CASSHLPKEDTQYF.

The V gene is TRBV27, the J gene TRBJ2-3, with D tentatively TRBD1 or TRBD2 (5 bases each). In germline, CDR1 is MNHEY, CDR2 SMNVEV (reference sequence). The CDR3 totals 16 residues. Trimming stripped 2 bases from V and 2 bases from J, with 14 bases between. CDR3 protein: CASSLEGRLYTDTQYF. DNA of the CDR3: TGTGCCAGCAGTTTAGAGGGACGGCTCTACACAGATACGCAGTATTTT.

The V call is TRBV7-9, the J call TRBJ2-2; D possibly corresponds to TRBD2 (6 bases). The CDR3 contains 13 residues. The germline V gene has CDR1 SEHNR and CDR2 FQNEAQ (reference sequence). V was shortened by 3 bases and J by 6 bases, with 8 bases between the two germline ends. CDR3 in DNA: TGTGCCAGCAGCTTCTCGGGGGCCGGGGAGCTGTTTTTT. Translated, it gives CASSFSGAGELFF. Filled out from reference TRBV7-9 and TRBJ2-2, the complete variable domain reads DTGVSQNPRHKITKRGQNVTFRCDPISEHNRLYWYRQTLGQGPEFLTYFQNEAQLEKSRLLSDRFSAERPKGSFSTLEIQRTEQGDSAMYLCASSFSGAGELFFGEGSRLTVL.

This chain joins TRBV29-1 and TRBJ2-2; 7 bases map to TRBD1. Germline assignment: CDR1 SQVTM and CDR2 ANQGSEA. With 5 bases clipped from V and 4 bases from J, the junction kept 7 bases outside the gene matches. The CDR3 contains 14 residues. The CDR3 sequence: CSVHETGSTGELFF. The CDR3 nucleotides read TGCAGCGTTCATGAGACAGGGTCCACCGGGGAGCTGTTTTTT.

The genes are TRBV6-5 and TRBJ1-3; D not certain. Trimming took off 8 bases at V and 4 bases at J, with 9 bases between the two ends. CDR1 and CDR2 from the germline V gene are MNHEY and SVGAGI. The CDR3 runs to 12 residues. DNA for the CDR3: TGTGCCAGCGTATCCAGGGGAAACACCATATATTTT. This sequence encodes CASVSRGNTIYF.

The chain links TRBV2 to TRBJ2-7; TRBD2 is a possible D gene (6 bases). The CDR3 is 13 residues long. Germline V CDR1 and CDR2: SNHLY, FYNNEI. The V end lost 8 bases, the J end lost 4 bases, and 15 bases lay between the germline ends. CDR3 nucleotides: TGTGCCAGCGGACTACTCGGGGGTTACGAGCAGTACTTC. Translating gives CASGLLGGYEQYF.

The J gene is TRBJ1-2, the V gene TRBV5-5; weak D call: TRBD1 (5 bases). This CDR3 has 14 amino acids. V dropped 1 base and J dropped 4 bases, with 11 bases sitting between them. Germline V gives CDR1 SGHKS, CDR2 YYEKEE (reference sequence). The CDR3 region has the DNA TGTGCCAGCAGCTTGATCGGACATCCCTATGGCTACACCTTC. Amino acids: CASSLIGHPYGYTF.

The chain combines TRBV5-1 with TRBJ2-3, with 13 positions matching TRBD2. The CDR3 contains 17 residues. Germline trimming cut 4 bases from V and 4 bases from J; bases unmatched to any gene: 9. CDR1 SGHRS and CDR2 YFSETQ come from the germline V gene. CDR3 bases: TGCGCCAGCAGCGGCGGACTAGCGGGAGAAGGGCCAGATACGCAGTATTTT. Translated: CASSGGLAGEGPDTQYF.

The chain links TRBV6-5 to TRBJ1-3; D is unclear. V lost 2 bases and J 0 bases, leaving 8 bases between the germline ends. This CDR3 comprises 15 residues. Germline V CDR1 and CDR2: MNHEY, SVGAGI. The CDR3 DNA reads TGTGCCAGCAGTTACGACGGAGCCTCTGGAAACACCATATATTTT. Its translation: CASSYDGASGNTIYF.

The J gene is TRBJ1-4, the V gene TRBV30; no firm D call. Trimming removed 0 bases from V and 7 bases from J, with 9 bases in between. Germline lookup yields CDR1 GTSNPN and CDR2 SVGIG (reference sequence). The CDR3 is 13 amino acids. For the CDR3, the DNA is TGTGCCTGGAGTGTAGGGTTGGGTGAAAAACTGTTTTTT. Translated, it gives CAWSVGLGEKLFF.

V is TRBV25-1 and J is TRBJ2-5, with D perhaps matching TRBD2 (5 bases). From germline, CDR1 is MGHDK and CDR2 SYGVNS. This CDR3 is 14 amino acids long. The V and J ends lost 3 bases and 1 base respectively, with 9 bases between them. In DNA, the CDR3 is TGTGCCAGCAGTGAGTTACGGGGCCAAGAGACCCAGTACTTC. Translating gives CASSELRGQETQYF.

The genes are TRBV11-2 and TRBJ1-3; D is unclear. The V gene's germline CDR1 is SGHAT and CDR2 FQNNGV. Trimming took off 6 bases at V and 1 base at J, with 10 bases between the two ends. The CDR3 sequence is 14 residues long. CDR3: CASSHPYSGNTIYF. CDR3 DNA sequence: TGTGCCAGCAGTCATCCATATTCTGGAAACACCATATATTTT.

The rearrangement links TRBV18 to TRBJ1-4, with TRBD1 identical over 10 bases. V lost 6 bases, J lost 5 bases, and 3 bases stayed unmatched. The germline gives CDR1 KGHSH, CDR2 LQKENI. The CDR3 loop spans 14 amino acids. The CDR3 DNA reads TGTGCCAGCTCTCCGGACAGGGGGAATGAAAAACTGTTTTTT. Translated, it gives CASSPDRGNEKLFF.

This sequence joins TRBV28 and TRBJ2-1, with 8 bases that match TRBD1. This CDR3 spans 15 amino acids. The V gene's germline CDR1 is MDHEN and CDR2 SYDVKM. V trimming: 8 bases; J trimming: 8 bases; junction bases outside the gene matches: 14. CDR3 coding DNA: TGTGCCAGCTCCAACGGACAGGGAAGGATCCATGAGCAGTTCTTC. It codes for CASSNGQGRIHEQFF. Looking up the rest from reference TRBV28 and TRBJ2-1 gives the full variable domain: DVKVTQSSRYLVKRTGEKVFLECVQDMDHENMFWYRQDPGLGLRLIYFSYDVKMKEKGDIPEGYSVSREKKERFSLILESASTNQTSMYLCASSNGQGRIHEQFFGPGTRLTVL.

CDR3 region: CASSISGGTYEQYF. The DNA for the CDR3 is TGTGCCAGTAGTATTAGCGGGGGGACCTACGAGCAGTACTTC. This chain connects TRBV19 to TRBJ2-7, with 10 bases lining up with TRBD2. J was trimmed by 2 bases and V by 3 bases; bases with no gene match: 1. Germline loops: CDR1 LNHDA, CDR2 SQIVND (reference sequence). This CDR3 has 14 amino acids.